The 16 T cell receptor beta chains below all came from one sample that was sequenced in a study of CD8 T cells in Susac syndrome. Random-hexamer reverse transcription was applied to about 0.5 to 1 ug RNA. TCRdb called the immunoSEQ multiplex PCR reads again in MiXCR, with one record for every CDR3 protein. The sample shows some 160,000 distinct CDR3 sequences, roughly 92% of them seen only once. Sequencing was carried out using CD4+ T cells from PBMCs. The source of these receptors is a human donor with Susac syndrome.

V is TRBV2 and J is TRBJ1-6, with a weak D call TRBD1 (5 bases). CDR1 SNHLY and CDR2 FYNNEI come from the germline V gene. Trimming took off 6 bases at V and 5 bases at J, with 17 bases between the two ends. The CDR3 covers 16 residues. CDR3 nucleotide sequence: TGTGCCAGCAGCTCAAGGGGAAGGGAAGATAATTCACCCCTCCACTTT. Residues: CASSSRGREDNSPLHF.

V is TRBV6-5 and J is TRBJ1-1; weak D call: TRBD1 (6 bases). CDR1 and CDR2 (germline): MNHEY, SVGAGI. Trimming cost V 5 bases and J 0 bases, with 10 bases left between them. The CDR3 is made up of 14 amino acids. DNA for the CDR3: TGTGCCAGCAGTCGGGACACCTTGAACACTGAAGCTTTCTTT. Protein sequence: CASSRDTLNTEAFF.

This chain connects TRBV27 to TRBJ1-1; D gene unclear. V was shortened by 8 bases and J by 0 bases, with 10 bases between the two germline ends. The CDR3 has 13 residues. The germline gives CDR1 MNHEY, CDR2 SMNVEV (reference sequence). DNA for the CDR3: TGTGCCAGCCGGAGGGCTTTGAACACTGAAGCTTTCTTT. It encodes CASRRALNTEAFF.

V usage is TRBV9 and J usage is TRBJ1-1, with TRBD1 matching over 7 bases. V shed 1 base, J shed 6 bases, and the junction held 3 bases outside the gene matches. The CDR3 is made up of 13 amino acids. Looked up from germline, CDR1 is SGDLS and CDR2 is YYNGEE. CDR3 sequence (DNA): TGTGCCAGCAGCGTAACCGGGACAGCTGAAGCTTTCTTT. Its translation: CASSVTGTAEAFF.

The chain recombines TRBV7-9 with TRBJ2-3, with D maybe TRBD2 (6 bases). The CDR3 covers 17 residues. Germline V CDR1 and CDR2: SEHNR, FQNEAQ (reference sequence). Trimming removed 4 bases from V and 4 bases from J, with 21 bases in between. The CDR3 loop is CASSSRPGPGRPDTQYF. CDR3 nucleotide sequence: TGTGCCAGCAGCTCCCGTCCGGGGCCGGGGAGGCCAGATACGCAGTATTTT.

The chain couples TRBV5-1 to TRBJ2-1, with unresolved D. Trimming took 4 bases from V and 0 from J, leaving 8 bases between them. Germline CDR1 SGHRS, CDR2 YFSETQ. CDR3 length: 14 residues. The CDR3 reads CASSPPSSYNEQFF. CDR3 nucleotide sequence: TGCGCCAGCAGCCCCCCGAGCTCCTACAATGAGCAGTTCTTC.

The CDR3 bases are TGCAGCGCCCTAATTGGTCGGGGGGGGAACACCGGGGAGCTGTTTTTT. Protein product: CSALIGRGGNTGELFF. The chain carries TRBV29-1 and TRBJ2-2; TRBD2 matches at 8 bases. The V gene's germline CDR1 is SQVTM and CDR2 ANQGSEA. This CDR3 spans 16 amino acids. V lost 7 bases and J lost 1; bases outside the gene matches: 11.

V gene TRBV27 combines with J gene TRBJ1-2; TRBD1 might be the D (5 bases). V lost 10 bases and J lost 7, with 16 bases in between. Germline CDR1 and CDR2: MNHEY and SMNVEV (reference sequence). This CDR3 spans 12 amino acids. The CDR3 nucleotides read TGTGCCACTTCGGGGTGGGGCTTTGGCTACACCTTC. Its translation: CATSGWGFGYTF.

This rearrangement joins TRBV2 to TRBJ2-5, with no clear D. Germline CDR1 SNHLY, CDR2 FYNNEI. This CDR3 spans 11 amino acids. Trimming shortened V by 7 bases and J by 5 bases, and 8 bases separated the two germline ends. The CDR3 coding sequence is TGTGCCAGCAAAGGAAGGGAGACCCAGTACTTC. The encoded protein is CASKGRETQYF.

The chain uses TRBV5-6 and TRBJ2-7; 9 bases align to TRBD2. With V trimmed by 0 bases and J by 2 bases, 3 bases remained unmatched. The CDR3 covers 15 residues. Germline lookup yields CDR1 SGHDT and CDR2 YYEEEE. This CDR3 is CASSLVPSGTYEQYF. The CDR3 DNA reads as TGTGCCAGCAGCTTGGTGCCTAGCGGGACCTACGAGCAGTACTTC. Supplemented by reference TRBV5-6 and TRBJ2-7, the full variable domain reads DAGVTQSPTHLIKTRGQQVTLRCSPKSGHDTVSWYQQALGQGPQFIFQYYEEEERQRGNFPDRFSGHQFPNYSSELNVNALLLGDSALYLCASSLVPSGTYEQYFGPGTRLTVT.

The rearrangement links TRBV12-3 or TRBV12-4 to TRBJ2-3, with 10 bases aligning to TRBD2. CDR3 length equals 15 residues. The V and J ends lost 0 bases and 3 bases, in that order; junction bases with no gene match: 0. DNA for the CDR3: TGTGCCAGCAGTTTAGCTAGCGGGGGGACAGATACGCAGTATTTT. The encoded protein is CASSLASGGTDTQYF.

The CDR3 DNA reads TGTGCCAGCAGCTTGTTAGCTGTCGATGAGCAGTTCTTC. The encoded protein is CASSLLAVDEQFF. The genes are TRBV5-8 and TRBJ2-1; the D is unclear. Germline V gives CDR1 SGHTS, CDR2 YDEGEE. The V end lost 1 base, the J end lost 8 bases, and 10 bases lay between the germline ends. CDR3 length: 13 residues.

The CDR3 reads CASSPTAGTGEDTQYF. For the CDR3, the DNA is TGTGCCAGCTCACCAACCGCCGGGACAGGGGAAGATACGCAGTATTTT. The V call is TRBV18, the J call TRBJ2-3, with TRBD1 matching over 10 bases. The J segment lost 5 bases and the V segment lost 2 bases, leaving 7 bases of the junction unmatched. Per the germline V gene, CDR1 is KGHSH and CDR2 is LQKENI. This CDR3 is built from 16 residues.

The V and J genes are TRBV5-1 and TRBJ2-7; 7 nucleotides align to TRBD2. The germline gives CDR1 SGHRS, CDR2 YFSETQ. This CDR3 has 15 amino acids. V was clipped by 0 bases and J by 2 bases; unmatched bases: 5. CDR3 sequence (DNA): TGCGCCAGCAGCTTGGAACGGGGAGGGACCTACGAGCAGTACTTC. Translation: CASSLERGGTYEQYF.

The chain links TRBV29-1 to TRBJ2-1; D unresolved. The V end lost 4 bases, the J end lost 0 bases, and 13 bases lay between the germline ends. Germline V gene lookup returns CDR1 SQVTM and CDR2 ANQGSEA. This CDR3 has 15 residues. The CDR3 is CSVVGEPSSYNEQFF. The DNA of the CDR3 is TGCAGCGTTGTGGGCGAGCCGAGCTCCTACAATGAGCAGTTCTTC.

CDR3 loop: CATSRDVTGELFF. CDR3 sequence (DNA): TGTGCCACCAGCAGAGATGTCACCGGGGAGCTGTTTTTT. The chain joins TRBV15 to TRBJ2-2; D gene unclear. Trimming removed 0 bases at V and 4 bases at J, with 3 bases between. The germline gives CDR1 LNHNV, CDR2 YYDKDF (reference sequence). The CDR3 covers 13 residues.